The clone carrying this T cell receptor beta chain was observed many times. The V end was cut by 5 bases, the J end by 1 base, with 15 bases between. This CDR3 comprises 16 residues. This entry is derived from a study of patients and donors after allogeneic stem cell transplantation. TCRdb re-called the RT-PCR reads with MiXCR, one entry per CDR3 protein. Seen here are about 230,000 distinct CDR3 sequences, roughly 13% observed once, and the top ten hold 11%. V and J are TRBV12-3 or TRBV12-4 and TRBJ2-4; TRBD2 is a possible D gene (5 bases). The sequence was obtained from a human donor who was either an allogeneic HSCT recipient or a stem cell or donor lymphocyte infusion donor (not recorded which). It is not recorded whose cells these are; they may come from a transplant donor. Sequencing used blood, either unsorted or a sorted T cell fraction (not recorded which). In nucleotides, the CDR3 is TGTGCCAGCAGTCTTCAAGCCGGGATGGCCAAAAACATTCAGTACTTC. Its translation: CASSLQAGMAKNIQYF.